The 2 T cell receptor beta chains below all came from one sample that was sequenced in a study of T cell responses to AZD1222 COVID-19 vaccine. Sequenced by immunoSEQ multiplex PCR; TCRdb stores in-frame clones only, minus some. The table includes 150,000 or so clones, roughly 92% detected once. This specimen was peripheral blood, taken on day 0 of AZD1222 vaccination. These receptors were obtained from an adult in good health.

The rearrangement uses TRBV5-4 and TRBJ2-3, with D tentatively TRBD2 (5 bases). V was trimmed by 4 bases and J by 4 bases, leaving 16 bases between them. The germline V gene has CDR1 SGHNT and CDR2 YYREEE (reference sequence). The CDR3 has 15 residues. CDR3 region: CASSRPLGQADTQYF. CDR3 nucleotide sequence: TGTGCCAGCAGCCGTCCACTAGGTCAGGCAGATACGCAGTATTTT.

The chain uses TRBV25-1 and TRBJ1-3, with D unclear. The CDR3 runs to 14 residues. CDR1 MGHDK and CDR2 SYGVNS come from the germline V gene. V was trimmed by 5 bases and J by 4 bases, leaving 12 bases between them. This CDR3 reads CASSSWVTGNTIYF. DNA of the CDR3: TGTGCCAGCAGTTCCTGGGTAACGGGAAACACCATATATTTT.